The following is a T cell receptor beta chain sequence with its context. The record originates from a study of CD8 T cells in Susac syndrome. Turning to the study itself: When their blood was taken, patients with Susac syndrome were therapy-naive, taking corticosteroids, or taking intravenous immunoglobulin alone.

RNA totalling about 0.5 to 1 ug underwent reverse transcription with random hexamers. Across 54 Vbeta and 13 Jbeta, TCR beta CDR3 was amplified with immunoSEQ multiplex PCR. A single record per CDR3 protein comes from TCRdb applying MiXCR to the immunoSEQ multiplex PCR reads. Among roughly 250,000 distinct CDR3 sequences listed, 90% to 96% were seen once. Blood CD8+ and CD4+ T cells underwent high-throughput TCR beta sequencing. Recently defined diagnostic criteria classed the Susac syndrome patients as definite or probable. This CDR3 spans 13 amino acids. Trimming removed 4 bases from V and 8 bases from J, with 15 bases in between. CDR1 is SGHRS, CDR2 YFSETQ, per germline.

J is TRBJ1-2 and V is TRBV5-1; possible D gene TRBD1, 6 bases. The TCR sequence derives from a human donor with Susac syndrome. The sequenced material came from CD4+ T cells from PBMCs. The chain's CDR3 is CASSPDGGGGYTF. The CDR3 region has the DNA TGCGCCAGCAGCCCGGACGGTGGGGGCGGCTACACCTTC. Variable domain in full (rest from reference TRBV5-1 and TRBJ1-2): KAGVTQTPRYLIKTRGQQVTLSCSPISGHRSVSWYQQTPGQGLQFLFEYFSETQRNKGNFPGRFSGRQFSNSRSEMNVSTLELGDSALYLCASSPDGGGGYTFGSGTRLTVV.